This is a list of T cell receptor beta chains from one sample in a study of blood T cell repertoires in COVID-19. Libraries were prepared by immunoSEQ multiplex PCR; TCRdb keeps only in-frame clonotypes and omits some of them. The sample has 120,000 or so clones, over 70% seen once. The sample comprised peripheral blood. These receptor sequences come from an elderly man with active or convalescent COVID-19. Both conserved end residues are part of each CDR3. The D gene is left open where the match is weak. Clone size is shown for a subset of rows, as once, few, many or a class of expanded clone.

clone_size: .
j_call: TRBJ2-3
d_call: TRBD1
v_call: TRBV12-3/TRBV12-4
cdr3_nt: TGTGCCAGCAGTTTAAACAGGGGAGATACGCAGTATTTT
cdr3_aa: CASSLNRGDTQYF

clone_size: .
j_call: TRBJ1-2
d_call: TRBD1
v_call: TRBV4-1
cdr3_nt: TGCGCCAGCAGCCAGGGCCGGGACAGGGGAGGGTATGGCTACACCTTC
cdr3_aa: CASSQGRDRGGYGYTF

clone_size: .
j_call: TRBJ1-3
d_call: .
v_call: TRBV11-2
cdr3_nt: TGTGCCAGCAGCTTAGCAGCCGGCGGGATCTCTGGAAACACCATATATTTT
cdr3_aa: CASSLAAGGISGNTIYF

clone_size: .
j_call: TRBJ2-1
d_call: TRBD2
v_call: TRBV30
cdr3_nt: TGTACCTGGAGTCGTAGCGGGGCAAGTTGGGGTGAGCAGTTCTTC
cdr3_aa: CTWSRSGASWGEQFF

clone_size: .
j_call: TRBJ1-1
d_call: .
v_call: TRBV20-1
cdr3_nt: TGCAGTGCGGTGGAGGACACTGAAGCTTTCTTT
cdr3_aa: CSAVEDTEAFF

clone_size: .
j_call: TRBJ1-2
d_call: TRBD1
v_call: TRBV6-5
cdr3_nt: TGTGCCAGCAGCCAGACAGGGGACGGCGGCTACACCTTC
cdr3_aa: CASSQTGDGGYTF

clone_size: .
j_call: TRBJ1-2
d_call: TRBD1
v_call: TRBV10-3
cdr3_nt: TGTGCCATCAGTGTTAAAGGACAGGGTATTGGCTACACCTTC
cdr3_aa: CAISVKGQGIGYTF

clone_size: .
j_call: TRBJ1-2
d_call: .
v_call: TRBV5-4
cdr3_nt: TGTGCCAGCAGCCCGGGGGGAGGCAGGAACGACTATGGCTACACCTTC
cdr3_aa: CASSPGGGRNDYGYTF

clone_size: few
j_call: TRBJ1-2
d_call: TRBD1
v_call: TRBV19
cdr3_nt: TGTGCCAGTAGTTCGACAGGGGGCAGCTATGGCTACACCTTC
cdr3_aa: CASSSTGGSYGYTF

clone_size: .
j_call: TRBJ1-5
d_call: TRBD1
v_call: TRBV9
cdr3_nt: TGTGCCAGCAGCGTAGGTGGGACAGGGGGTGATCAGCCCCAGCATTTT
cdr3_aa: CASSVGGTGGDQPQHF

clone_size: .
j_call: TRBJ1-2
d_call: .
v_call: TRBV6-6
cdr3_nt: TGTGCCAGCAGTTACTCCCCAGGGGATCCAAATGGCTACACCTTC
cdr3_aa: CASSYSPGDPNGYTF

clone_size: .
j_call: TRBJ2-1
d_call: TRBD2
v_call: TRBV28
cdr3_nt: TGTGCCAGCAGAGCCTTTCAGCGCTGGGAGGGAAATGAGCAGTTCTTC
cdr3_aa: CASRAFQRWEGNEQFF

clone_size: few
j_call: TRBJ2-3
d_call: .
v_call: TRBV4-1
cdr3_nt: TGCGCCAGCAGCACCGGACAGAGCCCTAGCACAGATACGCAGTATTTT
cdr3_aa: CASSTGQSPSTDTQYF

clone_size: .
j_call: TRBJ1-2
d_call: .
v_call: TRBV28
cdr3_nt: TGTGCCAGCAGTAACAGGGCGATTGGTGGCTACACCTTC
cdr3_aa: CASSNRAIGGYTF

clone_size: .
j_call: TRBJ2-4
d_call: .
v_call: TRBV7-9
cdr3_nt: TGTGCCAGCAGCCGGGACGGACTCGGGGGCAAAAACATTCAGTACTTC
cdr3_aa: CASSRDGLGGKNIQYF

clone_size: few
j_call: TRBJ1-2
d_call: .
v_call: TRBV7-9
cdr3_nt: TGTGCCAGCAGCTATGACAGCTTCGGCTACACCTTC
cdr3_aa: CASSYDSFGYTF

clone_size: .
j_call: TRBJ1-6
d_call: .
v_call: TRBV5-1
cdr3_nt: TGCGCCAGCAGCAACGGGGTCTCCTATAATTCACCCCTCCACTTT
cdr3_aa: CASSNGVSYNSPLHF

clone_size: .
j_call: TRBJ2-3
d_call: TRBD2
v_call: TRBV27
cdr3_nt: TGTGCCAGCAGTTCCCCGACTAGCGGGGGGACAGATACGCAGTATTTT
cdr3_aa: CASSSPTSGGTDTQYF

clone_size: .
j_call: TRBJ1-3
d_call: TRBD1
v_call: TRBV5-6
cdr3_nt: TGTGCCAGCAGCTTCTCGACAGGGACCCTCTCTGGAAACACCATATATTTT
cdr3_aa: CASSFSTGTLSGNTIYF

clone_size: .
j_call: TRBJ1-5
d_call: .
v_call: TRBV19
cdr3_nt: TGTGCCAGTAGTGAGCAGGGCAGTCAAGCCCAGCATTTT
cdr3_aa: CASSEQGSQAQHF

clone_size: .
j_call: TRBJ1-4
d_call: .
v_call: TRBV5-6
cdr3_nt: TGTGCCAGCAGCCTCGACGGGTTTTGGGGGGAACCAACTAATGAAAAACTGTTTTTT
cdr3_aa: CASSLDGFWGEPTNEKLFF

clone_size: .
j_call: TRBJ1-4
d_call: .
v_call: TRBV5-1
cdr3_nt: TGCGCCAGCAGCTTGGCCCCGGGGAATGAAAAACTGTTTTTT
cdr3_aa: CASSLAPGNEKLFF

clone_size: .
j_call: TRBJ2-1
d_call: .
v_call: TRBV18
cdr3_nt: TGTGCCAGCTCACCACCTTCAGGGAATGAGCAGTTCTTC
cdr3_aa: CASSPPSGNEQFF

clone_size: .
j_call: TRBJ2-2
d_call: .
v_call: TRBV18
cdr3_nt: TGTGCCAGCTCACCAAGGAGTATCGGGGAGCTGTTTTTT
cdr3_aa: CASSPRSIGELFF

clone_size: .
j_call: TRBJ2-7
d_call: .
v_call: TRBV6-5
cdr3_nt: TGTGCCAGCAGCAGACAGAGTGCCTACGAGCAGTACTTC
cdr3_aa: CASSRQSAYEQYF

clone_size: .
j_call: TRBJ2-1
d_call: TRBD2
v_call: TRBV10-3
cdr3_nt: TGTGCCATCAGGCCCGGGACTAGCGGGGGGTCGAGCTCCTACAATGAGCAGTTCTTC
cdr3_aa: CAIRPGTSGGSSSYNEQFF

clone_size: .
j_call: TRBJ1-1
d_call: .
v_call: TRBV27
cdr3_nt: TGTGCCAGCAGTTTTACCGGGAACACTGAAGCTTTCTTT
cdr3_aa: CASSFTGNTEAFF

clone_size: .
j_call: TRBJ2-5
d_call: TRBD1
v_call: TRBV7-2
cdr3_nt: TGTGCCAGCAGCCTGGGACAGGATGCGAGAGTCCAGTACTTC
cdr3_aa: CASSLGQDARVQYF

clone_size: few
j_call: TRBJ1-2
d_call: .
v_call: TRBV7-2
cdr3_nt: TGTGCCAGCAGCCAAGACAGGAACTATGGCTACACCTTC
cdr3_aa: CASSQDRNYGYTF